This TCR beta chain comes out of a study of shared clonotypes between healthy human individuals. CD45RO-negative cells were positively selected for CCR7, leaving out terminally differentiated effector memory CD45RA+ cells. Study-wide findings and caveats: Among non-shared clonotypes, generation probabilities were lower than among those shared by all four donors. Across a handful of donors, naive CD4 shared 5% to 5.5%, naive CD8 around 3.8%, memory CD4 about 2.5%, memory CD8 approximately 0.4%.

The data were produced by immunoSEQ multiplex PCR, yet TCRdb's version contains in-frame clones alone and is incomplete. The data hold roughly 590,000 clones, with just under 97% observed a single time. A remark on this clone: The antigen remains undetermined.

This receptor was identified in a woman in her 30s in good health. Sample: naive CD8+ T cells sorted from blood.

In DNA, the CDR3 is TGTGCCAGCAGCGCCTTACAGGGGGACTATGGCTACACCTTC. The encoded protein is CASSALQGDYGYTF. The rearrangement links TRBV7-9 to TRBJ1-2, with 8 bases aligning to TRBD1. This CDR3 comprises 14 residues. The germline gives CDR1 SEHNR, CDR2 FQNEAQ (reference sequence). The V and J ends lost 5 bases and 3 bases, in that order; junction bases with no gene match: 5.